This entry lists 20 T cell receptor beta chains sequenced from one sample in a study of blood T cell repertoires in COVID-19. The repertoire was sequenced with immunoSEQ multiplex PCR; TCRdb's copy has only in-frame clones and lacks some. The data contain roughly 180,000 clones, around 80% of them singletons. The sample consisted of peripheral blood. These receptors were taken from a woman aged 80 or older with COVID-19, enrolled during active disease.

The chain recombines TRBV5-1 with TRBJ2-5; 10 nucleotides agree with TRBD2. V lost 3 bases, J lost 0 bases, and 2 bases stayed unmatched. The germline V gene has CDR1 SGHRS and CDR2 YFSETQ. This CDR3 has 15 amino acids. CDR3 amino acids: CASSWGTSDQETQYF. CDR3 DNA sequence: TGCGCCAGCAGCTGGGGGACTAGCGACCAAGAGACCCAGTACTTC.

This chain links TRBV9 with TRBJ1-6; TRBD1 is a possible D gene (5 bases). CDR1 and CDR2 (germline): SGDLS, YYNGEE. The CDR3 totals 13 residues. With 3 bases removed from V and 6 bases from J, the gap between germline ends came to 7 bases. CDR3 nucleotides: TGTGCCAGCAGCGGGGGGGGTAATTCACCCCTCCACTTT. It is translated as CASSGGGNSPLHF.

The chain links TRBV5-1 to TRBJ2-1; D perhaps matches TRBD2 (6 bases). Germline V gives CDR1 SGHRS, CDR2 YFSETQ. V lost 4 bases, J lost 5 bases, and 13 bases lay in between. There are 14 residues in the CDR3. The CDR3, as DNA: TGCGCCAGCAGCGGCGGAGGGCCAAACAATGAGCAGTTCTTC. It is translated as CASSGGGPNNEQFF.

The CDR3 reads CASSLKTGERNTGELFF. In nucleotides, the CDR3 is TGTGCCAGCAGCCTTAAAACGGGGGAAAGAAACACCGGGGAGCTGTTTTTT. The J gene is TRBJ2-2, the V gene TRBV3-1 (or the pseudogene TRBV3-2), with D tentatively TRBD2 (6 bases). Germline V gene data show CDR1 as LGHDT and CDR2 as YNNKEL (reference sequence). There are 17 residues in the CDR3. V dropped 4 bases and J dropped 2 bases, with 17 bases sitting between them.

V is TRBV3-1 (or the pseudogene TRBV3-2) and J is TRBJ1-6; D is perhaps TRBD1 (5 bases). Germline V gene lookup returns CDR1 LGHDT and CDR2 YNNKEL (reference sequence). CDR3 length: 13 residues. V lost 5 bases to trimming and J lost 9 bases, with 11 bases between them. Here the CDR3 reads CASSGGTGSPLHF. The DNA of the CDR3 is TGTGCCAGCAGCGGGGGGACTGGTTCACCCCTCCACTTT.

The chain carries TRBV20-1 and TRBJ2-7; no definite D call. Deletions cut 4 bases from V and 7 bases from J, with 2 bases between. Germline V gives CDR1 DFQATT, CDR2 SNEGSKA (reference sequence). The CDR3 extends over 8 amino acids. CDR3 nucleotides: TGCAGTGCTACAGAGCAGTACTTC. This encodes CSATEQYF.

The rearrangement links TRBV18 to TRBJ2-5, with 8 bases aligning to TRBD1. Per germline, CDR1 KGHSH and CDR2 LQKENI. The CDR3 has 14 amino acids. J gave up 7 bases and V 3 bases, and 7 bases lay outside the gene matches. The CDR3 protein is CASSPDRDRGTQYF. The CDR3 region has the DNA TGTGCCAGCTCACCGGACAGGGATCGGGGGACCCAGTACTTC.

The rearrangement uses TRBV5-5 and TRBJ2-1; 8 nucleotides line up with TRBD2. Germline V gene data show CDR1 as SGHKS and CDR2 as YYEKEE (reference sequence). This CDR3 has 16 residues. Unmatched junction bases numbered 14, after V lost 4 bases and J lost 8 bases. CDR3 sequence reads: CASSPGGGGPLDEQFF. CDR3 DNA sequence: TGTGCCAGCAGCCCCGGGGGGGGAGGGCCGTTGGATGAGCAGTTCTTC.

This clone has only a few counts. V is TRBV11-3 and J is TRBJ2-7; perhaps TRBD1 as D (6 bases). V was pared by 2 bases and J by 3 bases, with 11 bases between. The CDR3 contains 14 residues. In germline, CDR1 is SGHNT, CDR2 YENEEA. This CDR3 reads CASSLRAGVYEQYF. DNA of the CDR3: TGTGCCAGCAGCTTACGAGCAGGGGTCTACGAGCAGTACTTC.

The CDR3 DNA reads TGTGCCAGCAGCTTAGCGGGGGCAGGGGGCCATGGCTACACCTTC. Translated, it gives CASSLAGAGGHGYTF. The chain carries TRBV7-6 and TRBJ1-2; 8 positions match TRBD1. The CDR3 has 15 residues. Germline loops: CDR1 SGHVS, CDR2 FNYEAQ. The V and J ends lost 0 bases and 6 bases, in that order; junction bases with no gene match: 6.

This clone was detected only once. The chain carries TRBV15 and TRBJ1-6; D uncertain. This CDR3 contains 16 residues. Looked up from germline, CDR1 is LNHNV and CDR2 is YYDKDF (reference sequence). The V end lost 0 bases, the J end lost 7 bases, and 13 bases lay between the germline ends. CDR3 sequence: CATSRDRAGGNSPLHF. The CDR3 nucleotides read TGTGCCACCAGCAGAGATCGGGCAGGCGGGAATTCACCCCTCCACTTT.

This chain joins TRBV19 and TRBJ1-1, with 8 bases identical to TRBD1. The CDR3 contains 14 residues. Germline loops: CDR1 LNHDA, CDR2 SQIVND (reference sequence). V gave up 7 bases and J gave up 2 bases; unmatched junction bases: 6. The CDR3 sequence is CASKGGQGNTEAFF. The CDR3 nucleotides are TGTGCCAGTAAGGGAGGACAGGGTAACACTGAAGCTTTCTTT.

J is TRBJ1-5 and V is TRBV5-8, with D perhaps matching TRBD1 (5 bases). Trimming left V 2 bases short and J 9 bases short, with 9 bases between. From germline, CDR1 is SGHTS and CDR2 YDEGEE. The CDR3 runs to 12 residues. In nucleotides, the CDR3 is TGTGCCAGCAGCTTATCGGGGGGGCCCCAGCATTTT. Translation gives CASSLSGGPQHF.

This sequence joins TRBV9 and TRBJ2-2; D is ambiguous. Germline assignment: CDR1 SGDLS and CDR2 YYNGEE. With 7 bases removed from V and 1 base from J, the gap between germline ends came to 5 bases. The CDR3 runs 12 residues. The CDR3 loop is CASAENTGELFF. The CDR3 nucleotides read TGTGCCAGCGCGGAGAACACCGGGGAGCTGTTTTTT.

This chain joins TRBV6-1 and TRBJ2-1; a possible D gene is TRBD1 (5 bases). Germline V gives CDR1 MNHNS, CDR2 SASEGT. The CDR3 runs 16 residues. V lost 3 bases and J lost 0, with 12 bases in between. This CDR3 reads CASSDPYRSSYNEQFF. The CDR3 nucleotides are TGTGCCAGCAGTGACCCCTACAGGAGCTCCTACAATGAGCAGTTCTTC.

Notes on this clone: This sample includes further DNA sequences coding for the same CDR3. V gene TRBV20-1 combines with J gene TRBJ1-2; D might be TRBD1 (6 bases). The CDR3 totals 11 residues. V was shortened by 0 bases and J by 8 bases, with 7 bases between the two germline ends. Germline-derived CDR1 and CDR2 are DFQATT and SNEGSKA (reference sequence). The CDR3 region is CSARDRGGYTF. CDR3 DNA: TGCAGTGCTAGAGATAGGGGGGGCTACACCTTC.

The chain employs TRBV6-5 and TRBJ2-1, with 11 bases fitting TRBD2. This CDR3 is 15 amino acids long. V lost 6 bases to trimming and J lost 2 bases; unmatched junction nucleotides: 3. Germline values: CDR1 MNHEY, CDR2 SVGAGI. DNA for the CDR3: TGTGCCAGCAGGGGGGGACTAGCGGCCTACAATGAGCAGTTCTTC. Its translation is CASRGGLAAYNEQFF.

The chain joins TRBV10-3 to TRBJ2-3; tentatively, D is TRBD2 (6 bases). The CDR3 extends over 15 amino acids. V lost 9 bases to trimming and J lost 4 bases, with 20 bases between them. In germline, CDR1 is ENHRY, CDR2 SYGVKD. CDR3 protein: CAIKLDLATADTQYF. CDR3 bases: TGTGCCATTAAGTTGGATCTAGCGACGGCAGATACGCAGTATTTT.

The chain is built from TRBV7-2 and TRBJ2-7; the D is unclear. This CDR3 region has 15 residues. CDR1 is SGHTA and CDR2 is FQGNSA in the germline V gene. Trimming took off 1 base at V and 4 bases at J, with 14 bases between the two ends. Here the CDR3 reads CASSLGSVSAYEQYF. As DNA, the CDR3 is TGTGCCAGCAGCTTAGGGTCGGTTAGTGCTTACGAGCAGTACTTC.

The chain has TRBV2 and TRBJ2-1; 10 bases match TRBD1. Trimming removed 2 bases from V and 0 bases from J; junction bases left unmatched: 13. The germline V gene encodes CDR1 SNHLY and CDR2 FYNNEI. The CDR3 loop spans 20 amino acids. CDR3 nucleotide sequence: TGTGCCAGCAGTGAACCCACCGGGACAGGGGTCCGCAGCTCCTACAATGAGCAGTTCTTC. Protein: CASSEPTGTGVRSSYNEQFF.